This T cell receptor (beta chain) was identified in a study of blood T cell repertoires in COVID-19. Overall study: The samples span acute and convalescent COVID-19 from the United States, Italy and Spain. T cells, B-cell-depleted T cells, or PBMCs provided the cDNA or gDNA that served as material.

Trimming shortened V by 4 bases and J by 6 bases, and 16 bases separated the two germline ends. The CDR3 length is 15 residues. From germline, CDR1 is LNHDA and CDR2 SQIVND (reference sequence). As processed by the authors: Amplified reference gene primers provided the basis for estimating nucleated cell counts. The method was immunoSEQ multiplex PCR; TCRdb's version includes in-frame clones alone and lacks a portion of them. D and trimming were read from the DNA, whereas the V and J calls and clone size are those reported in that table. The sample records approximately 220,000 clones, about 88% being singletons.

Sequenced: peripheral blood. V usage is TRBV19 and J usage is TRBJ1-5; weak D call: TRBD1 (5 bases). The source of this sequence is a man in his 60s with acute or convalescent COVID-19. The CDR3 sequence: CASSKGQGGTQPQHF. CDR3 DNA sequence: TGTGCCAGTAGTAAAGGGCAGGGAGGGACTCAGCCCCAGCATTTT.